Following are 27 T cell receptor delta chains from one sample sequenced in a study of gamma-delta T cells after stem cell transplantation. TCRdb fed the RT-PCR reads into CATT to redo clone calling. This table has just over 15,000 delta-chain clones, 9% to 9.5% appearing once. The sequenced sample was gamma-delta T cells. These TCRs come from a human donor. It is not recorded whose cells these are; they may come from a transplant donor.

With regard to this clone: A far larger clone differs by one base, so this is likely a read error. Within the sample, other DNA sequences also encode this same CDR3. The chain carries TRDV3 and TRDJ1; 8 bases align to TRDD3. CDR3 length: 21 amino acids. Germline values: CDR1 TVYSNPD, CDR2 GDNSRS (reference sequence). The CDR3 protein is CAFSQLGRFWGYPLWTDKLIF. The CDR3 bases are TGCGCCTTTAGTCAGCTGGGACGATTTTGGGGATACCCTTTGTGGACCGATAAACTCATCTTT.

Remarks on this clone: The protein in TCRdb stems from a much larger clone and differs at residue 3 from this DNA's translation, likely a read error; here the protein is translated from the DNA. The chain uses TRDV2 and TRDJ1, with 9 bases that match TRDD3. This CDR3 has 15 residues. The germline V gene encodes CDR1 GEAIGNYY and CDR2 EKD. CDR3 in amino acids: CARDPILGDARKLIF. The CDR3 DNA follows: TGTGCCCGTGACCCTATCCTGGGGGATGCCCGTAAACTCATCTTT.

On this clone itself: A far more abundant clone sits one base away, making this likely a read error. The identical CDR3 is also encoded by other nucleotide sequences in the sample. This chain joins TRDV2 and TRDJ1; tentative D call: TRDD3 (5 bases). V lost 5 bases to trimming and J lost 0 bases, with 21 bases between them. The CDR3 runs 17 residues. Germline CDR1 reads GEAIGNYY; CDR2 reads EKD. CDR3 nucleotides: TGTGCCTGTGCTGGATTGGGAGATATGGGGTACACCGATAAACTCATCTTT. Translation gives CACAGLGDMGYTDKLIF.

CDR3 loop: CACDTGMAQRGDRSDKLIF. DNA of the CDR3: TGTGCCTGTGACACCGGTATGGCTCAGAGGGGGGATAGAAGCGATAAACTCATCTTT. The chain joins TRDV2 to TRDJ1; 8 bases are shared with TRDD3. The CDR3 extends over 19 amino acids. Germline-derived CDR1 and CDR2 are GEAIGNYY and EKD. V trimming: 0 bases; J trimming: 4 bases; junction bases outside the gene matches: 18.

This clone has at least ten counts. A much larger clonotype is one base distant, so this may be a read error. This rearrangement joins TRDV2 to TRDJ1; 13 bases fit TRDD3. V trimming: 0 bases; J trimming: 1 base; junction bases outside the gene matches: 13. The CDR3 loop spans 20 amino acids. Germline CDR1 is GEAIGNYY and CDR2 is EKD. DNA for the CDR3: TGTGCCTGTGACACCGTTGGCACTGGGGGATACGAAGGTGTCACCGATAAACTCATCTTT. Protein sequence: CACDTVGTGGYEGVTDKLIF.

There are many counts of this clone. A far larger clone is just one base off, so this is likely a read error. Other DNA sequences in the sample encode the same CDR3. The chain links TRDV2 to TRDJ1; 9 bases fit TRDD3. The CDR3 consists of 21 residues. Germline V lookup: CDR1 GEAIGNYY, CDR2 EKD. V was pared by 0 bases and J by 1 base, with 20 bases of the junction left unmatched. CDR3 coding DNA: TGTGCCTGTGACACCGTCGAGTCCAACCGGCGTACTGGGGGACTCACCGATAAACTCATCTTT. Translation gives CACDTVESNRRTGGLTDKLIF.

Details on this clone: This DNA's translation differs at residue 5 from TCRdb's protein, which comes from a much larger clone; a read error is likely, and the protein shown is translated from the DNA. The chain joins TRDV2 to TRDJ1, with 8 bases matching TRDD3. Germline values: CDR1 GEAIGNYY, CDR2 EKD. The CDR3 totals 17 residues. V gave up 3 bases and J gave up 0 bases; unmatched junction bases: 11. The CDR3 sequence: CACDVVLGAPYTDKLIF. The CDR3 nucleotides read TGTGCCTGTGACGTAGTACTGGGGGCTCCGTACACCGATAAACTCATCTTT.

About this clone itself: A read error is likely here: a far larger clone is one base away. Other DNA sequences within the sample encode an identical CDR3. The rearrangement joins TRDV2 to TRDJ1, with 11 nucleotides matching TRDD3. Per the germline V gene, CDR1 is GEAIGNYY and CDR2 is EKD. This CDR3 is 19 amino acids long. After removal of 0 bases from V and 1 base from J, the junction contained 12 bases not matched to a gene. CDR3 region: CACDTVRVLGDRGTDKLIF. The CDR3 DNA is TGTGCCTGTGACACCGTTCGCGTACTGGGGGATAGAGGCACCGATAAACTCATCTTT.

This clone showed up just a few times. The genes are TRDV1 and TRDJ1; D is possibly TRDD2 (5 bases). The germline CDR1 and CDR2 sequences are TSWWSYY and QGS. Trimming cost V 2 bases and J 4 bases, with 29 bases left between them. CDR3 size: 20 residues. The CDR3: CALGERGCLPSWWDSDKLIF. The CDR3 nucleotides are TGTGCTCTTGGGGAAAGAGGTTGCCTACCCTCCTGGTGGGACAGCGATAAACTCATCTTT.

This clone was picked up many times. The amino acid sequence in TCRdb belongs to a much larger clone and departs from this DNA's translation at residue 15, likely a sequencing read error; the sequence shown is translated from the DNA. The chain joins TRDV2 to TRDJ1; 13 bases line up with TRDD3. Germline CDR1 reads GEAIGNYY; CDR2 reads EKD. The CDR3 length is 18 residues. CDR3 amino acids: CACDTLKLLGDTTDELIF. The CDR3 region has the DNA TGTGCCTGTGACACCCTAAAATTACTGGGGGATACGACCGATGAACTCATCTTT.

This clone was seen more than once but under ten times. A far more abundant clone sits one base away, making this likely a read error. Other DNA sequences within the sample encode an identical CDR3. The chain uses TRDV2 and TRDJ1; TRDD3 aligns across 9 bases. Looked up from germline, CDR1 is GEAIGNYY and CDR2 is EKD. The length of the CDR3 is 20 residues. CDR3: CACDTMNLLGDPTYTDKLIF. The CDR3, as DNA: TGTGCCTGTGACACGATGAATTTACTGGGGGACCCGACGTACACTGATAAACTCATCTTT.

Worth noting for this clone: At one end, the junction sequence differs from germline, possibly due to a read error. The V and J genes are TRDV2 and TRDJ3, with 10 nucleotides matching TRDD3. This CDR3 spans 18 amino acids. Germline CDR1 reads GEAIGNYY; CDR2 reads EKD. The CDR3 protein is CACDRLGDPAFYTLQMFF. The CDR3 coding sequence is TGTGCCTGTGACCGACTGGGGGATCCTGCCTTTTACACCCTACAGATGTTTTTC.

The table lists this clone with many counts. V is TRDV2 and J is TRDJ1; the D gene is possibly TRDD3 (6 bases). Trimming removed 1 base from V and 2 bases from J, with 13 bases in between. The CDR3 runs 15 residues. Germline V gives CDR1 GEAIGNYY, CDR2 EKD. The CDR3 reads CACDTLGQITDKLIF. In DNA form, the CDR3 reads TGTGCCTGTGACACTCTGGGGCAGATAACCGATAAACTCATCTTT.

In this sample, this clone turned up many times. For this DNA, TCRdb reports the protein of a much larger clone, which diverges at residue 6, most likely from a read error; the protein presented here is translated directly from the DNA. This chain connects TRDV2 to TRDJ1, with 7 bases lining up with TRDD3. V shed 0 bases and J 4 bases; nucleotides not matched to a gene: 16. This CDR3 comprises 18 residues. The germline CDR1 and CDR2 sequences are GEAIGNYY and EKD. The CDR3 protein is CACDTGPSTGVTYDKLIF. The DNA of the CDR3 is TGTGCCTGTGACACCGGCCCCTCTACTGGGGTCACTTACGATAAACTCATCTTT.

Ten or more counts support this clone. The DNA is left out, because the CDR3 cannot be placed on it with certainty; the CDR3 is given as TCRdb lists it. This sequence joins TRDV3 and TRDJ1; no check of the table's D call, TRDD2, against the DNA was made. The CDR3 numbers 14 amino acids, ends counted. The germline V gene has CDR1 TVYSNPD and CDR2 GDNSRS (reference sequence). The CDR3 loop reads CALSSYDLGDKLIF.

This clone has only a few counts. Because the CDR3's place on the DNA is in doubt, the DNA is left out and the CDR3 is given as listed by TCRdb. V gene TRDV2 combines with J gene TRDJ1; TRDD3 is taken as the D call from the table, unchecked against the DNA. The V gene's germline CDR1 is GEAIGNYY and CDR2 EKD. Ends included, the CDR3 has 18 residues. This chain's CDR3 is CACDKRALEGDITDKLIF.

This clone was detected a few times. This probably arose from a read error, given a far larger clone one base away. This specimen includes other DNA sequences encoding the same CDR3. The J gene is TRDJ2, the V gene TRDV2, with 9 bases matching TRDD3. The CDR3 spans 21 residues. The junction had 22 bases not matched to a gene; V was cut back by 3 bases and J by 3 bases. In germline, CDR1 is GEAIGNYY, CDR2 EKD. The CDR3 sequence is CACDPVRILGDRGALTAQLFF. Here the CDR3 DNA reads TGTGCCTGTGACCCGGTGCGGATCTTGGGGGATAGGGGAGCTCTGACAGCACAACTCTTCTTT.

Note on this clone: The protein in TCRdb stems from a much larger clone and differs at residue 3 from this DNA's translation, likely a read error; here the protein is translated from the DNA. The CDR3 DNA sequence: TGTGCCTTTGACAGAGGCCGGGGGACAACCGATAAACTCATCTTT. This translates into CAFDRGRGTTDKLIF. The chain has TRDV2 and TRDJ1; perhaps TRDD3 as D (6 bases). The germline V gene has CDR1 GEAIGNYY and CDR2 EKD. The length of the CDR3 is 15 residues.

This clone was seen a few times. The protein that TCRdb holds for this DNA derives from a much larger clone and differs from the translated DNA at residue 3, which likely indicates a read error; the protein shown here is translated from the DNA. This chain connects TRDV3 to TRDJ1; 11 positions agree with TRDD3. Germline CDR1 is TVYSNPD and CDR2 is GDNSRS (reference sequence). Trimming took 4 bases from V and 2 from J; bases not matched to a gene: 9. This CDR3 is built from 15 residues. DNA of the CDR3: TGTGCCTGTAAGTACTGGGGGATATGGACCGATAAACTCATCTTT. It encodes CACKYWGIWTDKLIF.

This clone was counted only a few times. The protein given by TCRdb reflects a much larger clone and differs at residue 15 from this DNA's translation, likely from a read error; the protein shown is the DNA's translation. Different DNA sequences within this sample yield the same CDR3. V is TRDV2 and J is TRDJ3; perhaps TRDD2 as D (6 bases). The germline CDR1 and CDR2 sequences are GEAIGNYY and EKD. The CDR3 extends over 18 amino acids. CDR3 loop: CACDTATQTSWDTRKMFF. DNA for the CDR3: TGTGCCTGTGACACCGCCACGCAAACTTCCTGGGACACCCGAAAGATGTTTTTC.

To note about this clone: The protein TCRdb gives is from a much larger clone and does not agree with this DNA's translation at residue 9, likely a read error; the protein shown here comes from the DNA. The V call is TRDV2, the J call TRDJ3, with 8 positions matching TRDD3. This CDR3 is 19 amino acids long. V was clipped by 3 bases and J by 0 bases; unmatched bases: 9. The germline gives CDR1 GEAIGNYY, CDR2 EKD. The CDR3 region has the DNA TGTGCCTGTGACCCTACTGGGGGTAGGAGCTCCTGGGACACCCGACAGATGTTTTTC. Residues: CACDPTGGRSSWDTRQMFF.

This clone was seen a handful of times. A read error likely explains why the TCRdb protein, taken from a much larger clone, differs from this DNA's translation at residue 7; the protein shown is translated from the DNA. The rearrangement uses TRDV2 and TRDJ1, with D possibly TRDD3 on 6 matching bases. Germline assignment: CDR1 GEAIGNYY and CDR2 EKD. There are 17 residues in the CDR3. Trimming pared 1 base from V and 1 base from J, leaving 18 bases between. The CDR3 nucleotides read TGTGCCTGTGACACACTGAGGGATAAAGGGCGCACCGATAAACTCATCTTT. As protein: CACDTLRDKGRTDKLIF.

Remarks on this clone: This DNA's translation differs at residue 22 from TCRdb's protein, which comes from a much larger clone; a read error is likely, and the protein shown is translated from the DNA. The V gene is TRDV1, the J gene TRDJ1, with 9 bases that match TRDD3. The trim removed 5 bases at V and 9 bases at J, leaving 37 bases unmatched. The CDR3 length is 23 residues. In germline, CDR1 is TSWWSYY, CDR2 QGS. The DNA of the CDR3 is TGTGCTCTTGGGAAGGGGATCCTACTGAAATACGGGGGGATACTGGACTTGACAGCACAACTCATCTTT. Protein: CALGKGILLKYGGILDLTAQLIF.

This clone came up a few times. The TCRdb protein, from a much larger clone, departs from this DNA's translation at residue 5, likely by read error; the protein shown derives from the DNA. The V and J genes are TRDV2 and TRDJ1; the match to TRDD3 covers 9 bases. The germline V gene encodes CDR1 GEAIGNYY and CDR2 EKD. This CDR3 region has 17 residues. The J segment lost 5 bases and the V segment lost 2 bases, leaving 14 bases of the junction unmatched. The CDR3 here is CACDILGGLGDKDKLIF. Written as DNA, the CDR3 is TGTGCCTGTGACATTTTGGGCGGACTGGGGGACAAGGATAAACTCATCTTT.

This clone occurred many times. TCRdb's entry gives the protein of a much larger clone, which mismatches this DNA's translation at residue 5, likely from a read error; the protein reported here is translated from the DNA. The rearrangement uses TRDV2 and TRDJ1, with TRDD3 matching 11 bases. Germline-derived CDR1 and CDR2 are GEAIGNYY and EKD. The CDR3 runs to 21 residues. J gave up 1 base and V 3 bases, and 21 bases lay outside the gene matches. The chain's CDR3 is CACDAVSLGDTSTQSTDKLIF. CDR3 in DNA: TGTGCCTGTGACGCCGTGTCGCTGGGGGATACTTCTACTCAATCCACCGATAAACTCATCTTT.

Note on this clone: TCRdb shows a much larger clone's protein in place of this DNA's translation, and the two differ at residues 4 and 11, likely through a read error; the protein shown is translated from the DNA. The CDR3 region is CACGTTGISWGTRQMFF. In nucleotides, the CDR3 is TGTGCCTGTGGCACTACTGGGATTTCCTGGGGCACCCGACAGATGTTTTTC. The V gene is TRDV2, the J gene TRDJ3; a possible D gene is TRDD3 (6 bases). CDR3 length: 17 residues. Germline CDR1 and CDR2: GEAIGNYY and EKD.

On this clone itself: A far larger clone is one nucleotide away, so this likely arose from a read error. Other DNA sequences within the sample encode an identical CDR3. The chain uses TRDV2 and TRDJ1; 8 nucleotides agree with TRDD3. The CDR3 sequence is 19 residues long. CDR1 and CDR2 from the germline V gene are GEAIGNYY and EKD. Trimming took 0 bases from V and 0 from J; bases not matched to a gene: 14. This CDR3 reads CACDTLVLLGEKYTDKLIF. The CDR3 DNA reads TGTGCCTGTGACACCTTGGTTTTGCTGGGGGAGAAGTACACCGATAAACTCATCTTT.